The sample holds a few counts of the clone carrying this T cell receptor (beta chain). Its specificity is unknown. This entry comes from a study of blood T cells in healthy people across ages. Study-level information: T cells yielded about one barcoded beta molecule per two cells through template switching. Study-wide findings and caveats: Naive CD4+ cells and diversity were both higher in long-lived donors than in aged donors.

Every sample gave at least 5.5 micrograms of total RNA when it was extracted. The length of the CDR3 is 14 residues. Trimming took off 3 bases at V and 0 bases at J, with 10 bases between the two ends. Germline CDR1 DFQATT, CDR2 SNEGSKA (reference sequence). Primers used in a second PCR of about 7 to 12 cycles were a sample-barcoded 5' primer and a J-beta primer mix. Every single cDNA molecule received a tag from a template-switch adaptor with 12 random nucleotides. TCRdb re-derived calls from the 5' RACE reads in MiXCR, one entry per CDR3 protein. Found here are approximately 800,000 distinct CDR3 sequences, roughly 34% of them singletons; the top ten hold about an eighth.

Sequenced: blood. The rearrangement joins TRBV20-1 to TRBJ2-3; D gene unclear. The receptor comes from a man younger than 35 in good health. CDR3 amino acids: CSASYDTSTDTQYF. The CDR3 bases are TGCAGTGCTAGCTATGACACTAGCACAGATACGCAGTATTTT.